This TCR beta chain was documented in a study of T cell changes during pregnancy in multiple sclerosis. Using immunoSEQ multiplex PCR, the repertoire was profiled, and TCRdb retains in-frame clones only, with some absent. Among tens of thousands of clones listed, 84% were seen once. Germline V gene data show CDR1 as MNHEY and CDR2 as SVGAGI. This CDR3 comprises 14 residues. The V gene end was trimmed by 6 bases and the J gene end by 1 base; junction bases not matched to a gene: 4. Specimen: CD4+ T cells from peripheral blood mononuclear cells, collected before pregnancy. The sequence came from a female donor with multiple sclerosis, enrolled in a pregnancy study. The rearrangement joins TRBV6-5 to TRBJ2-5, with 8 bases identical to TRBD1. The CDR3, as DNA: TGTGCCAGCAGCCGGGGACAGGCCCAAGAGACCCAGTACTTC. Translated: CASSRGQAQETQYF.